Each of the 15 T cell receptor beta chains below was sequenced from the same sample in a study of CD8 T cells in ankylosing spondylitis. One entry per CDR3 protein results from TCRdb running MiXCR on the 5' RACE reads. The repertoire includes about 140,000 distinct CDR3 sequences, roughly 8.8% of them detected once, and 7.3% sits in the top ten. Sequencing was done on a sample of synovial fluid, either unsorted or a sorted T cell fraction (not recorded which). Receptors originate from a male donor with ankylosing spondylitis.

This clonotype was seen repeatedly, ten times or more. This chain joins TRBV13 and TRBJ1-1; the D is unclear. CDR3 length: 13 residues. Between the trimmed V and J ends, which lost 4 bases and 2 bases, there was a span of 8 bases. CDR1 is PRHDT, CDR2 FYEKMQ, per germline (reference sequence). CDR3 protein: CASSSGPNTEAFF. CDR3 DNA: TGTGCCAGCAGCTCCGGACCAAACACTGAAGCTTTCTTT.

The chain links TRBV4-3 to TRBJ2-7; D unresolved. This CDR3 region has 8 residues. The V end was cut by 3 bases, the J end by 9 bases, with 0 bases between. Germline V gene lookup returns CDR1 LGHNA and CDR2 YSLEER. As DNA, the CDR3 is TGCGCCAGCAGCCAGCAGTACTTC. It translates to CASSQQYF.

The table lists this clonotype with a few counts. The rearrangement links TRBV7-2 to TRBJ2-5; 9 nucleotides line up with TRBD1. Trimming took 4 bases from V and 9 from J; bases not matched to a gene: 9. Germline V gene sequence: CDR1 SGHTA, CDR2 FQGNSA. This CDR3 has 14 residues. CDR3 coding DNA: TGTGCCAGCAGCTCCTCGACAGGGGGTAGGGCCCAGTACTTC. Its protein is CASSSSTGGRAQYF.

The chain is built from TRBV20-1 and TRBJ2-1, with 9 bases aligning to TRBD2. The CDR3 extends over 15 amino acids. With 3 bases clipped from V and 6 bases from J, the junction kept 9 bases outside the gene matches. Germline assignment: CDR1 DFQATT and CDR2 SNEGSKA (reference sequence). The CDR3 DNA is TGCAGTGCTAGGGGGCTAGCGGGAATCCCCAATGAGCAGTTCTTC. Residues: CSARGLAGIPNEQFF.

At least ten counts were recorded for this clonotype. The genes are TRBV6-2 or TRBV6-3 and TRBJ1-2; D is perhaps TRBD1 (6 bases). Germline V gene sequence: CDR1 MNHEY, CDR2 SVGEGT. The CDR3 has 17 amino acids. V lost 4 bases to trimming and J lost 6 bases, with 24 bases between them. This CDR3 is CASSFAMGKTGMDGYTF. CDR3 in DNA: TGTGCCAGCAGTTTCGCTATGGGGAAAACAGGGATGGATGGCTACACCTTC.

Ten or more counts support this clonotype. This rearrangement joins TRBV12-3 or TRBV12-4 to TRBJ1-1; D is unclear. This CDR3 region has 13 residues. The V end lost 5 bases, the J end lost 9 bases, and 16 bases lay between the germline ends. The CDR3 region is CASSLEMGSKAFF. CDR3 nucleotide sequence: TGTGCCAGCAGTCTCGAGATGGGGTCAAAAGCTTTCTTT.

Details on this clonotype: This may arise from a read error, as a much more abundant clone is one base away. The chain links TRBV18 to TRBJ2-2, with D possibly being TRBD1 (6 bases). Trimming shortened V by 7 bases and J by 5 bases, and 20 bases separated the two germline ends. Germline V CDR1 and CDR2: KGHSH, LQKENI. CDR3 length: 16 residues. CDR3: CASFPGVAPRTGELFF. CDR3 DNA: TGTGCCAGCTTTCCAGGGGTCGCCCCGCGAACCGGGGAGCTGTTTTTT.

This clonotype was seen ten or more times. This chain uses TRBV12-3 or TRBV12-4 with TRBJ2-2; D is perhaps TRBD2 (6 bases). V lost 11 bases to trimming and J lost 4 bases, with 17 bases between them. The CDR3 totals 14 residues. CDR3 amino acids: CAVSGTSGTGELFF. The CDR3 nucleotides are TGTGCCGTATCCGGGACTTCGGGCACCGGGGAGCTGTTTTTT.

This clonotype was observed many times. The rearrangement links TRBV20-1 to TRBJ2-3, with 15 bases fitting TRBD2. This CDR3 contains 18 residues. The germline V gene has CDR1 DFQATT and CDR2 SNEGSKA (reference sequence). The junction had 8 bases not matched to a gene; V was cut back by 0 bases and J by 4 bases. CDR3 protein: CSARDPTGLAGGPDTQYF. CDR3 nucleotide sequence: TGCAGTGCTAGAGATCCGACCGGACTAGCGGGGGGGCCAGATACGCAGTATTTT.

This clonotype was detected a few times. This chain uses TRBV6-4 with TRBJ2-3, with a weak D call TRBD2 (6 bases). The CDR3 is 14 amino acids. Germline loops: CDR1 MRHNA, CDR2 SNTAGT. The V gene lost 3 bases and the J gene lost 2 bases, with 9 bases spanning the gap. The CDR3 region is CASSEGGVTDTQYF. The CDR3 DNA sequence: TGTGCCAGCAGTGAGGGGGGAGTCACAGATACGCAGTATTTT.

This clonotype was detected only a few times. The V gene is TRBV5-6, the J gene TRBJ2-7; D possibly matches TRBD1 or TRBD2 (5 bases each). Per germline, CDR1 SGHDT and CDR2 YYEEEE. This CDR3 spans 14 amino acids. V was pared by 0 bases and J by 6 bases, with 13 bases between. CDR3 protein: CASSLDIGTSEQYF. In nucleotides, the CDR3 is TGTGCCAGCAGCTTGGATATAGGGACCTCCGAGCAGTACTTC.

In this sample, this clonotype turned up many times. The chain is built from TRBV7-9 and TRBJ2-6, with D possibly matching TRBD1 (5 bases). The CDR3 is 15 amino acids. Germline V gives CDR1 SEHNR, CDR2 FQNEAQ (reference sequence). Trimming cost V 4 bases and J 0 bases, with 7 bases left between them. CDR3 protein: CASSWGVSGANVLTF. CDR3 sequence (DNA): TGTGCCAGCAGCTGGGGCGTCTCTGGGGCCAACGTCCTGACTTTC. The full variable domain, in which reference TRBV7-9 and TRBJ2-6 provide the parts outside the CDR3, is DTGVSQNPRHKITKRGQNVTFRCDPISEHNRLYWYRQTLGQGPEFLTYFQNEAQLEKSRLLSDRFSAERPKGSFSTLEIQRTEQGDSAMYLCASSWGVSGANVLTFGAGSRLTVL.

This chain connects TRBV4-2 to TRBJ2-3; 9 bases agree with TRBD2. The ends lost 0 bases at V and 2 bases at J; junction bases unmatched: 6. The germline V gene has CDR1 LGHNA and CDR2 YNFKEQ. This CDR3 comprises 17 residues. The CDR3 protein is CASSQEVLAGLTDTQYF. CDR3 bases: TGTGCCAGCAGCCAAGAAGTACTAGCGGGTCTCACAGATACGCAGTATTTT.

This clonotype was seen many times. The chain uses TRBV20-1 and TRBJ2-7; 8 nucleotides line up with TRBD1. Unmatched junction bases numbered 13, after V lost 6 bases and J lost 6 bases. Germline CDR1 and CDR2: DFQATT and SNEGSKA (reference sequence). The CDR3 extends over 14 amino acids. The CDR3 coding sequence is TGCAGTGCCCCCGTGACAGGGGTGTCGTCCGAGCAGTACTTC. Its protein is CSAPVTGVSSEQYF.

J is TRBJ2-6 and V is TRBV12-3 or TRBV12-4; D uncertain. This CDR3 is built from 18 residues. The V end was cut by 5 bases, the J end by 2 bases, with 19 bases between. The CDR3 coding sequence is TGTGCCAGCAGTCCACTACTCAGACACTCCCCTGGGGCCAACGTCCTGACTTTC. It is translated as CASSPLLRHSPGANVLTF.